This note documents a single TCR beta chain sequence. Under the authors' procedure: Nucleated cell counts were estimated from reference gene primer amplification. Data came from immunoSEQ multiplex PCR; TCRdb stores just in-frame clones and leaves some out. The DNA gave D and trimming, while V, J and clone size come from that table. The sample records about 490,000 clones, 70% to 90% being singletons. This entry comes from a study of blood T cell repertoires in COVID-19. Study as a whole: Acute-phase and convalescent COVID-19 samples originated in the United States, Italy and Spain. T cells, B-cell-depleted T cells, or PBMCs supplied cDNA or gDNA.

Germline-derived CDR1 and CDR2 are LGHDT and YNNKEL (reference sequence). V lost 4 bases, J lost 1 base, and 14 bases lay in between. This CDR3 contains 16 residues. The sample taken for sequencing was peripheral blood. The V gene is TRBV3-1 (or the pseudogene TRBV3-2), the J gene TRBJ1-3, with a weak D call TRBD1 (6 bases). This clonotype was sampled from a human donor in a cohort sampled during active COVID-19. The DNA of the CDR3 is TGTGCCAGCAGCCTTCGACAGGATAAATCTGGAAACACCATATATTTT. This codes for CASSLRQDKSGNTIYF.